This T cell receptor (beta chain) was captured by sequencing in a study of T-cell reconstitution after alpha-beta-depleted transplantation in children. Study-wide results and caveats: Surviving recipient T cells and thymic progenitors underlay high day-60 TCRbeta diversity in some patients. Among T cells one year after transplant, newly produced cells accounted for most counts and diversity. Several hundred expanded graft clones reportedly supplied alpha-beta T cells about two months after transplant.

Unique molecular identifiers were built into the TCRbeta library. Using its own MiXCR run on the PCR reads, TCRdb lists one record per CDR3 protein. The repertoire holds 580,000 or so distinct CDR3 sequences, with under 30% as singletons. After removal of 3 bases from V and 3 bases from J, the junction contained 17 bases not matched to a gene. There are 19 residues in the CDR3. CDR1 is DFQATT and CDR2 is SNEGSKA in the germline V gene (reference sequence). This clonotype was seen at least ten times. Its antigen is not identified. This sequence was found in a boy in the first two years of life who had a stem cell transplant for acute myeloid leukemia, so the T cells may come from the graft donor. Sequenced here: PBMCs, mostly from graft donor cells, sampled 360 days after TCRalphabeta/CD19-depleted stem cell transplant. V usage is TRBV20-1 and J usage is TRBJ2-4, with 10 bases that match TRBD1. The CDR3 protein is CSASSPTGGASKGKNIQYF. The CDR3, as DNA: TGCAGTGCTAGCTCTCCGACAGGGGGCGCGTCCAAGGGCAAAAACATTCAGTACTTC.